This T cell receptor (beta chain) was recovered during a study of blood T cell repertoires in COVID-19. Study context: Acute and convalescent COVID-19 specimens originated in the United States, Italy and Spain.

The V and J ends lost 2 bases and 4 bases respectively, with 8 bases between them. The CDR3 length is 13 residues. Germline CDR1 MNHEY, CDR2 SVGAGI. Method: immunoSEQ multiplex PCR; TCRdb's copy keeps in-frame clones and lacks some. The sample lists some 300,000 clones, around 90% seen once, with around 4.5% in the top ten. The rearrangement links TRBV6-5 to TRBJ1-1; D ambiguous. Sequenced material: PBMCs or T cells enriched from blood (not recorded which). This clonotype was sampled from a young woman with acute COVID-19. The CDR3 spells CASSYERSTEAFF. CDR3 coding DNA: TGTGCCAGCAGTTACGAGCGGAGCACTGAAGCTTTCTTT.